Listed below are T cell receptor beta chains from one sample, sequenced in a study of cytomegalovirus exposure and HLA in healthy donors. Here immunoSEQ multiplex PCR was the method, and the copy in TCRdb shows in-frame clones only, minus some. This table has around 110,000 clones, around three quarters appearing once. Sequenced input: PBMCs. These receptors were obtained from a young woman in good health and CMV-seropositive. The CDR3 runs from the conserved cysteine through the conserved F or W. The D gene is left open where the match is weak. The size field is filled for only some rows; it gives once, few, many or a size class.

>TRBV7-9|TRBD2|NA|TRBJ2-1
CASSRLAGEGNEQFF
TGTGCCAGCAGCAGACTAGCGGGAGAGGGCAATGAGCAGTTCTTC
>TRBV5-1|NA|NA|TRBJ1-3
CASSLLGAASGNTIYF
TGCGCCAGCAGCTTGCTGGGGGCAGCCTCTGGAAACACCATATATTTT
>TRBV19|TRBD1|NA|TRBJ2-2
CASSSPGTGSTGELFF
TGTGCCAGTAGTTCTCCCGGGACAGGGAGCACCGGGGAGCTGTTTTTT
>TRBV7-6|NA|NA|TRBJ1-1
CASSLGDILNTEAFF
TGTGCCAGCAGCTTAGGTGACATTCTGAACACTGAAGCTTTCTTT
>TRBV19|TRBD1|NA|TRBJ1-4
CASSRQGTGNEKLFF
TGTGCCAGTAGTAGACAGGGAACTGGTAATGAAAAACTGTTTTTT
>TRBV27|TRBD2|NA|TRBJ2-5
CASSPVVAGFRGETQYF
TGTGCCAGCAGTCCGGTGGTAGCGGGCTTTAGAGGAGAGACCCAGTACTTC
>TRBV6-4|NA|NA|TRBJ2-3
CASSDPSHRTDTQYF
TGTGCCAGCAGTGACCCGAGCCACCGCACAGATACGCAGTATTTT
>TRBV6-4|TRBD2|NA|TRBJ2-5
CASSDGASGYQETQYF
TGTGCCAGCAGTGACGGGGCTAGCGGGTACCAAGAGACCCAGTACTTC
>TRBV9|NA|NA|TRBJ2-2
CASSVVAGLAGELFF
TGTGCCAGCAGCGTAGTTGCAGGTTTGGCCGGGGAGCTGTTTTTT
>TRBV6-1|TRBD2|NA|TRBJ2-1
CASSETSGIGNEQFF
TGTGCCAGCAGCGAAACTAGCGGGATAGGGAATGAGCAGTTCTTC
>TRBV6-4|NA|NA|TRBJ2-3
CATKAGQESADTQYF
TGTGCCACCAAGGCGGGCCAGGAATCGGCAGATACGCAGTATTTT
>TRBV27|NA|NA|TRBJ2-3
CASRRRGTDTQYF
TGTGCCAGCAGGAGGAGAGGCACAGATACGCAGTATTTT
>TRBV2|TRBD2|NA|TRBJ2-1
CASKAGGFNEQFF
TGTGCCAGCAAAGCGGGAGGCTTCAATGAGCAGTTCTTC
>TRBV19|TRBD1|NA|TRBJ1-2
CASTGDRGDYGYTF
TGTGCCAGTACAGGGGACAGGGGGGACTATGGCTACACCTTC
>TRBV6-5|NA|NA|TRBJ1-3
CASSSTVATGNTIYF
TGTGCCAGCAGTTCGACAGTGGCAACTGGAAACACCATATATTTT
>TRBV7-9|TRBD2|NA|TRBJ2-5
CASIRGEGETQYF
TGTGCCAGCATCCGTGGGGAGGGGGAGACCCAGTACTTC
>TRBV7-2|TRBD2|NA|TRBJ2-5
CASSKAGVRETQYF
TGTGCCAGCAGCAAAGCGGGAGTAAGGGAGACCCAGTACTTC
>TRBV9|NA|once|TRBJ2-3
CASSVGGGLTDTQYF
TGTGCCAGCAGCGTCGGTGGTGGTTTGACAGATACGCAGTATTTT
>TRBV2|NA|NA|TRBJ1-1
CASSGDTGEAFF
TGTGCCAGCAGTGGGGATACAGGTGAAGCTTTCTTT
>TRBV10-2|TRBD2|NA|TRBJ2-7
CASSGTSGTYEQYF
TGCGCCAGCAGTGGGACTAGCGGAACCTACGAGCAGTACTTC
>TRBV6-5|NA|NA|TRBJ2-5
CASSRGVAEQETQYF
TGTGCCAGCAGCCGTGGGGTAGCGGAACAAGAGACCCAGTACTTC
>TRBV4-1|NA|few|TRBJ1-1
CASSRRERSEAFF
TGCGCCAGCAGCCGAAGAGAAAGATCTGAAGCTTTCTTT
>TRBV30|NA|NA|TRBJ2-3
CAWAAGRTDTQYF
TGTGCCTGGGCAGCGGGTCGCACAGATACGCAGTATTTT
>TRBV19|TRBD1|NA|TRBJ1-2
CASTLDRGSLGYTF
TGTGCCAGTACGTTGGACAGGGGGTCTCTTGGCTACACCTTC
>TRBV5-4|NA|NA|TRBJ1-1
CASRSGQLYTEAFF
TGTGCCAGCAGATCCGGACAGCTGTACACTGAAGCTTTCTTT
>TRBV7-3|NA|once|TRBJ2-3
CASSPPSTDTQYF
TGTGCCAGCAGCCCCCCGAGCACAGATACGCAGTATTTT
>TRBV6-6|NA|NA|TRBJ2-5
CASSYEGDGPAYF
TGTGCCAGCAGTTACGAGGGGGACGGTCCGGCGTACTTC
>TRBV25-1|NA|NA|TRBJ2-4
CASIATKNIQYF
TGTGCCAGTATAGCCACCAAAAACATTCAGTACTTC
>TRBV25-1|TRBD1|NA|TRBJ1-1
CASSAGQGGGYTEAFF
TGTGCCAGCAGTGCGGGACAGGGAGGAGGTTACACTGAAGCTTTCTTT
>TRBV5-6|TRBD1|few|TRBJ2-7
CASSPRPKDRSSYEQYF
TGTGCCAGCAGCCCTCGGCCTAAGGACAGGAGCTCCTACGAGCAGTACTTC
>TRBV4-1|TRBD2|NA|TRBJ2-1
CASSWEGSVPLNEQFF
TGCGCCAGCAGCTGGGAGGGAAGTGTACCCCTCAATGAGCAGTTCTTC
>TRBV7-6|TRBD2|NA|TRBJ2-4
CASSQEASGGGLAKNIQYF
TGTGCCAGCAGCCAGGAGGCTAGCGGGGGGGGTCTAGCCAAAAACATTCAGTACTTC
>TRBV5-1|TRBD1|NA|TRBJ1-1
CASSLLTGDTEAFF
TGCGCCAGCAGCTTACTGACAGGGGACACTGAAGCTTTCTTT
>TRBV5-1|NA|NA|TRBJ2-7
CASSFQGKYEQYF
TGCGCCAGCAGCTTCCAGGGGAAGTACGAGCAGTACTTC
>TRBV6-5|TRBD1|NA|TRBJ1-2
CASSYLDRGGGGYTF
TGTGCCAGCAGTTACCTGGACAGGGGAGGTGGTGGCTACACCTTC